Listed here are 20 T cell receptor beta chains from one sample, sequenced in a study of T cell repertoires in ileal Crohn's disease. TCRdb keeps only in-frame clones here, not all; method: immunoSEQ multiplex PCR. The data show about 62,000 clones, approximately 91% seen once. This sample's time point: neoterminal ileum biopsy at postoperative endoscopy, about 6 months after surgery. The sample was ileal tissue. The receptors come from an adult with Crohn's disease.

This rearrangement joins TRBV19 to TRBJ1-1; D unclear. Germline CDR1 LNHDA, CDR2 SQIVND (reference sequence). The CDR3 sequence is 15 residues long. V lost 3 bases to trimming and J lost 6 bases, with 17 bases between them. The CDR3 is CASSIEEGGWAEAFF. DNA for the CDR3: TGTGCCAGTAGTATTGAGGAGGGCGGTTGGGCTGAAGCTTTCTTT.

The CDR3 DNA follows: TGCAGCGTTGGAGAACAGGGGAACACTGAAGCTTTCTTT. Its translation: CSVGEQGNTEAFF. The chain couples TRBV29-1 to TRBJ1-1; possible D gene TRBD1, 6 bases. Trimming took 4 bases from V and 1 from J, leaving 10 bases between them. CDR1 SQVTM and CDR2 ANQGSEA come from the germline V gene. This CDR3 comprises 13 residues. Using reference TRBV29-1 and TRBJ1-1 for the parts outside the CDR3, the full variable domain is SAVISQKPSRDICQRGTSLTIQCQVDSQVTMMFWYRQQPGQSLTLIATANQGSEATYESGFVIDKFPISRPNLTFSTLTVSNMSPEDSSIYLCSVGEQGNTEAFFGQGTRLTVV.

The chain carries TRBV10-3 and TRBJ1-1; the D is unclear. This CDR3 has 14 amino acids. Germline V lookup: CDR1 ENHRY, CDR2 SYGVKD. The V and J ends lost 4 bases and 2 bases respectively, with 11 bases between them. The CDR3: CAISVGGVNTEAFF. CDR3 DNA: TGTGCCATCAGTGTTGGAGGCGTAAACACTGAAGCTTTCTTT.

The chain links TRBV5-5 to TRBJ2-7, with TRBD1 as a possible D gene (5 bases). The V and J ends lost 2 bases and 0 bases respectively, with 12 bases between them. The CDR3 spans 15 residues. CDR1 and CDR2 (germline): SGHKS, YYEKEE (reference sequence). The CDR3 region has the DNA TGTGCCAGCAGCTTAGAAGGACATATCTCCTACGAGCAGTACTTC. Translated, it gives CASSLEGHISYEQYF.

The V and J genes are TRBV7-9 and TRBJ2-1, with 11 bases identical to TRBD1. V lost 6 bases to trimming and J lost 7 bases; unmatched junction nucleotides: 5. Germline V lookup: CDR1 SEHNR, CDR2 FQNEAQ (reference sequence). The length of the CDR3 is 14 residues. Here the CDR3 reads CASSRTGGRNEQFF. CDR3 sequence (DNA): TGTGCCAGCAGTCGGACAGGGGGCAGGAATGAGCAGTTCTTC. The whole variable domain, filled in from reference TRBV7-9 and TRBJ2-1, reads DTGVSQNPRHKITKRGQNVTFRCDPISEHNRLYWYRQTLGQGPEFLTYFQNEAQLEKSRLLSDRFSAERPKGSFSTLEIQRTEQGDSAMYLCASSRTGGRNEQFFGPGTRLTVL.

The chain is built from TRBV5-6 and TRBJ1-2; D remains ambiguous. The CDR3 covers 14 residues. The V and J ends lost 0 bases and 7 bases respectively, with 13 bases between them. Germline CDR1 and CDR2: SGHDT and YYEEEE. The CDR3 nucleotides read TGTGCCAGCAGCTTGGCCTACAGCTTGGGTGGCTACACCTTC. It translates to CASSLAYSLGGYTF.

This rearrangement joins TRBV19 to TRBJ2-3; TRBD1 aligns across 8 bases. This CDR3 has 14 residues. J lost 5 bases, V lost 5 bases, and 6 bases had no gene match. The germline CDR1 and CDR2 sequences are LNHDA and SQIVND (reference sequence). The CDR3 DNA reads as TGTGCCAGTAGTCCGGGACAGGCTGAAGATACGCAGTATTTT. Protein product: CASSPGQAEDTQYF. Combining the CDR3 with reference TRBV19 and TRBJ2-3 gives the whole variable domain DGGITQSPKYLFRKEGQNVTLSCEQNLNHDAMYWYRQDPGQGLRLIYYSQIVNDFQKGDIAEGYSVSREKKESFPLTVTSAQKNPTAFYLCASSPGQAEDTQYFGPGTRLTVL.

The rearrangement joins TRBV7-2 to TRBJ2-1; D possibly corresponds to TRBD2 (5 bases). Germline V lookup: CDR1 SGHTA, CDR2 FQGNSA. CDR3 length: 12 amino acids. The V end was cut by 1 base, the J end by 9 bases, with 7 bases between. The CDR3 DNA reads as TGTGCCAGCAGCTTAGAAGGAGGTGAGCAGTTCTTC. Translated, it gives CASSLEGGEQFF.

The chain employs TRBV30 and TRBJ1-5; 8 bases agree with TRBD1. The CDR3 totals 14 residues. J lost 6 bases, V lost 1 base, and 5 bases had no gene match. Germline CDR1 GTSNPN, CDR2 SVGIG (reference sequence). DNA of the CDR3: TGTGCCTGGAGTGGAACAACAGGGGGTCAGCCCCAGCATTTT. Translated, it gives CAWSGTTGGQPQHF.

J is TRBJ1-1 and V is TRBV18, with D possibly TRBD1 on 5 matching bases. The germline V and J ends were trimmed by 2 bases and 12 bases, with 16 bases remaining between them. Germline loops: CDR1 KGHSH, CDR2 LQKENI. This CDR3 is built from 13 residues. CDR3 sequence reads: CASSPSASGKTFF. As DNA, the CDR3 is TGTGCCAGCTCACCATCAGCGTCAGGGAAGACTTTCTTT.

The chain is built from TRBV7-6 and TRBJ2-7; the D gene is possibly TRBD1 (5 bases). The CDR3 covers 12 residues. The germline gives CDR1 SGHVS, CDR2 FNYEAQ. Trimming pared 2 bases from V and 6 bases from J, leaving 8 bases between. Written as DNA, the CDR3 is TGTGCCAGCAGCTTAACAGGACGCGAGCAGTACGTC. It yields the protein CASSLTGREQYV.

V usage is TRBV7-3 and J usage is TRBJ2-3; possible D gene TRBD1, 6 bases. Looked up from germline, CDR1 is SGHTA and CDR2 is FQGTGA. This CDR3 has 17 amino acids. V was trimmed by 1 base and J by 0 bases, leaving 14 bases between them. In DNA, the CDR3 is TGTGCCAGCAGCTTAAGGGGCAGGGGCGATAGCACAGATACGCAGTATTTT. It yields the protein CASSLRGRGDSTDTQYF.

CDR3 sequence: CASSSMTGNEQYF. The CDR3 coding sequence is TGTGCCAGCAGCTCGATGACAGGGAACGAGCAGTACTTC. The J gene is TRBJ2-7, the V gene TRBV5-4, with 7 bases that match TRBD1. The ends lost 3 bases at V and 5 bases at J; junction bases unmatched: 5. The CDR3 has 13 amino acids. CDR1 and CDR2 (germline): SGHNT, YYREEE (reference sequence).

The chain uses TRBV25-1 and TRBJ2-1; 7 bases are shared with TRBD2. Germline values: CDR1 MGHDK, CDR2 SYGVNS. Trimming took 4 bases from V and 8 from J; bases not matched to a gene: 11. This CDR3 has 15 amino acids. The CDR3 DNA reads as TGTGCCAGCAGTGTATCGGGAGGATCCCAGTATGAGCAGTTCTTC. Encoded protein: CASSVSGGSQYEQFF.

The rearrangement links TRBV18 to TRBJ1-2; the D gene is possibly TRBD1 (5 bases). Trimming took 3 bases from V and 4 from J, leaving 18 bases between them. The CDR3 spans 16 residues. Germline V CDR1 and CDR2: KGHSH, LQKENI. CDR3 sequence: CASSPKAWDSFYGYTF. The DNA of the CDR3 is TGTGCCAGCTCACCCAAAGCGTGGGACTCTTTCTATGGCTACACCTTC.

The table lists this clone with a few counts. The chain employs TRBV2 and TRBJ1-2, with D possibly TRBD1 on 6 matching bases. CDR1 and CDR2 (germline): SNHLY, FYNNEI. With 6 bases removed from V and 6 bases from J, the gap between germline ends came to 17 bases. The CDR3 consists of 14 residues. This CDR3 reads CASSPRGSSNGYTF. In DNA, the CDR3 is TGTGCCAGCAGCCCCAGGGGATCCTCTAATGGCTACACCTTC.

This clone was found once. The chain employs TRBV5-6 and TRBJ2-7; tentative D call: TRBD2 (7 bases). The CDR3 runs 15 residues. Trimming stripped 4 bases from V and 4 bases from J, with 18 bases between. The germline gives CDR1 SGHDT, CDR2 YYEEEE. The CDR3 spells CASSQGPGGQYEQYF. CDR3 sequence (DNA): TGTGCCAGCAGCCAGGGTCCGGGGGGCCAATACGAGCAGTACTTC.

The chain recombines TRBV10-3 with TRBJ1-1; 10 bases agree with TRBD1. V was pared by 2 bases and J by 0 bases, with 6 bases of the junction left unmatched. This CDR3 comprises 17 residues. Germline V gene sequence: CDR1 ENHRY, CDR2 SYGVKD. CDR3 sequence: CAISEPTGGSMNTEAFF. The CDR3 nucleotides read TGTGCCATCAGTGAGCCGACAGGGGGCTCTATGAACACTGAAGCTTTCTTT.

The rearrangement links TRBV7-3 to TRBJ2-2, with TRBD2 identical over 7 bases. The CDR3 runs 16 residues. In germline, CDR1 is SGHTA, CDR2 FQGTGA. J lost 4 bases, V lost 5 bases, and 10 bases had no gene match. CDR3 region: CASSPTGAGSTGELFF. CDR3 DNA sequence: TGTGCCAGCAGCCCGACCGGAGCGGGAAGCACCGGGGAGCTGTTTTTT. Supplemented by reference TRBV7-3 and TRBJ2-2, the full variable domain reads GAGVSQTPSNKVTEKGKYVELRCDPISGHTALYWYRQSLGQGPEFLIYFQGTGAADDSGLPNDRFFAVRPEGSVSTLKIQRTERGDSAVYLCASSPTGAGSTGELFFGEGSRLTVL.

This clone occurred a few times. This sample also contains other DNA sequences that code for the same CDR3. The CDR3 DNA is TGTGCCAGCAGCTTGGGGGGAGGGAACACTGAAGCTTTCTTT. It yields the protein CASSLGGGNTEAFF. The rearrangement links TRBV5-4 to TRBJ1-1; no clear D gene. The CDR3 loop spans 14 amino acids. Germline-derived CDR1 and CDR2 are SGHNT and YYREEE (reference sequence). V lost 0 bases, J lost 1 base, and 7 bases lay in between.